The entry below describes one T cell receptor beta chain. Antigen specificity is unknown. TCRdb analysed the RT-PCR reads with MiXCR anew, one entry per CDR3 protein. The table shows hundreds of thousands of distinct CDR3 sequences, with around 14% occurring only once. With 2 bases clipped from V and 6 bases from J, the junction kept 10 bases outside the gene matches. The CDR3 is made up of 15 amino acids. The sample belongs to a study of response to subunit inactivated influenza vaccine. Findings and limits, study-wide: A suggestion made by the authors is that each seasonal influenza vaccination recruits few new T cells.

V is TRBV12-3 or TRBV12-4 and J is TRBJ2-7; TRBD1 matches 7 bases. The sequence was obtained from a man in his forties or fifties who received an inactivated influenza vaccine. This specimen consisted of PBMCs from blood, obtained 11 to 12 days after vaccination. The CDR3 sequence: CASSLSETGSGEQYF. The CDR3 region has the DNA TGTGCCAGCAGTTTATCAGAGACAGGGTCGGGCGAGCAGTACTTC.